This T cell receptor (beta chain) was captured in a study of PD-1 blockade in mismatch repair-deficient tumors. PCR or immunohistochemistry showed mismatch repair deficiency in every enrolled patient. A note on this clone: Its antigen is still unknown.

Points from the study as a whole: Tumor-resident clones, often undetectable pretreatment in blood, expanded then contracted after pembrolizumab.

Data came from immunoSEQ multiplex PCR; TCRdb stores just in-frame clones and leaves some out. Among 120,000 or so clones listed, around nine tenths were seen once. The sample here was peripheral blood, taken approximately 70 weeks after starting pembrolizumab. The receptor was derived from an adult with mismatch repair-deficient cancer.

CDR3 sequence reads: CASRGQGESSYNEQFF. CDR3 DNA: TGCGCCAGCAGGGGACAGGGGGAAAGCTCCTACAATGAGCAGTTCTTC. The rearrangement joins TRBV4-1 to TRBJ2-1, with TRBD1 matching 11 bases. The germline gives CDR1 MGHRA, CDR2 YSYEKL. The CDR3 runs 16 residues. The J segment lost 0 bases and the V segment lost 6 bases, leaving 4 bases of the junction unmatched.